This T cell receptor (beta chain) stems from a study of T cells after yellow fever vaccination. As for the study in general: Each low-cell-number fraction was prepared by means of SMART-Seq v4 Ultra Low Input. Study findings and constraints: Abundant bulk-population clonotypes could contaminate the FACS-sorted repertoires. A secondary response was less intense yet reached its peak sooner, at day 5 versus 15.

The CDR3 length is 14 residues. V dropped 10 bases and J dropped 3; count of bases not matched to a gene: 11. Germline loops: CDR1 SGHNT, CDR2 YYREEE (reference sequence). For TCR, cDNA came from 5'RACE template switching, which added a universal primer site and UMIs. TCRdb re-called the 5' RACE reads with MiXCR, one entry per CDR3 protein. This sample has over 65,000 distinct CDR3 sequences, with 10% to 15% found just once. This clonotype was seen just once. This chain joins TRBV5-4 and TRBJ2-7; 9 bases map to TRBD1. This TCR was sampled from a man younger than 30 who received the YFV17D yellow fever vaccine. The sample in question was CD8+ T cells not binding an NS4B(214-222) dextramer, sorted from PBMCs, obtained approximately 20 days after the first yellow fever vaccination. The CDR3 nucleotides are TGTGCCTCCACTCGACAGGGGGAGTACTACGAGCAGTACTTC. Amino acids: CASTRQGEYYEQYF.